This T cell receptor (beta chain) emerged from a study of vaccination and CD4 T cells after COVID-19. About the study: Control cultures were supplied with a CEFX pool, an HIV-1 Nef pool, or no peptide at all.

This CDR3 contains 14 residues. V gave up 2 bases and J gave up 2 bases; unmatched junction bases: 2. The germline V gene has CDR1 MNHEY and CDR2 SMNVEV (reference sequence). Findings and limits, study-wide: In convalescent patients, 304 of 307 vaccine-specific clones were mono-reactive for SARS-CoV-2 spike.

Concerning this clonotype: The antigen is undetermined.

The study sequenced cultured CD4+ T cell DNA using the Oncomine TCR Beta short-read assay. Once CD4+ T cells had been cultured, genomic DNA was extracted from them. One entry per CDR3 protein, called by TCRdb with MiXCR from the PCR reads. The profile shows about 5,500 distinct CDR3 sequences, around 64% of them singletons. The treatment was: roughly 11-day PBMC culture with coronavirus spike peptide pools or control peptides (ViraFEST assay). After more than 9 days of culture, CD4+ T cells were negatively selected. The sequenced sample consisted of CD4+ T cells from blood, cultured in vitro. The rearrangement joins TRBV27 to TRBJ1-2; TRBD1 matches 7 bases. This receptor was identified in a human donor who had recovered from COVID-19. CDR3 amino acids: CASSLRDSNYGYTF. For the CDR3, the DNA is TGTGCCAGCAGTTTACGGGACAGCAACTATGGCTACACCTTC.